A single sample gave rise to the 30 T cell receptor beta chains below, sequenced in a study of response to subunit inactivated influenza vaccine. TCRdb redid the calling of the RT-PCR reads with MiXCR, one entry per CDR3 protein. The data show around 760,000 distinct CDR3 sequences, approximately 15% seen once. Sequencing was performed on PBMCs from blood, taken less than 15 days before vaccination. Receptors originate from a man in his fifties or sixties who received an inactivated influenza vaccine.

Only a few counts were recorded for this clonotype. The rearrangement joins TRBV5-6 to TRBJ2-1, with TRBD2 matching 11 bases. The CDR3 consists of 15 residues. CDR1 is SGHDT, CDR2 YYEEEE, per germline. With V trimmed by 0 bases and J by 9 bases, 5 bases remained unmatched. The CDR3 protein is CASSLAISGRGEQFF. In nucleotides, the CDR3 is TGTGCCAGCAGCTTGGCCATTAGCGGGAGGGGTGAGCAGTTCTTC.

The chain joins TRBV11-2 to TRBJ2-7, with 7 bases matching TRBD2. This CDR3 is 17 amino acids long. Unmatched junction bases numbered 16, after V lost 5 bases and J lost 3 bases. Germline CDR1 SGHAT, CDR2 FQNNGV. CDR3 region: CASSKISGGKGIYEQYF. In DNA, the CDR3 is TGTGCCAGCAGCAAAATATCCGGGGGGAAAGGGATCTACGAGCAGTACTTC. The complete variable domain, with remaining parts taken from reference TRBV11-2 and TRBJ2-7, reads EAGVAQSPRYKIIEKRQSVAFWCNPISGHATLYWYQQILGQGPKLLIQFQNNGVVDDSQLPKDRFSAERLKGVDSTLKIQPAKLEDSAVYLCASSKISGGKGIYEQYFGPGTRLTVT.

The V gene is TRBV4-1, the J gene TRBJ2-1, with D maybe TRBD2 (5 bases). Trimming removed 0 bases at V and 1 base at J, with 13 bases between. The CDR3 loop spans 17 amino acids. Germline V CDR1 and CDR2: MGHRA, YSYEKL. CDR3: CASSQDPGMSSYNEQFF. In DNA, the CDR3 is TGCGCCAGCAGCCAAGACCCCGGGATGAGTTCCTACAATGAGCAGTTCTTC.

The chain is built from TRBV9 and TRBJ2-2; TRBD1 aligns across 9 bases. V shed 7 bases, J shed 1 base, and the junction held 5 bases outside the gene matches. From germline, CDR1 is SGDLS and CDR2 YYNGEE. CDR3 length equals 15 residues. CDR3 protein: CASGLGQGNTGELFF. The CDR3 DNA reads TGTGCCAGCGGACTGGGACAGGGGAACACCGGGGAGCTGTTTTTT. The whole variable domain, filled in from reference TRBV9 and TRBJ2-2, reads DSGVTQTPKHLITATGQRVTLRCSPRSGDLSVYWYQQSLDQGLQFLIQYYNGEERAKGNILERFSAQQFPDLHSELNLSSLELGDSALYFCASGLGQGNTGELFFGEGSRLTVL.

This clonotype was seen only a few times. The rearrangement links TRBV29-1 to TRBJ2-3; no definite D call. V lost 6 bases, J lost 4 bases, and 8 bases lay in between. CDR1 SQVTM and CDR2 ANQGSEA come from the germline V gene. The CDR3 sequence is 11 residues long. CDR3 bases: TGCAGCGTACGGATGGCAGATACGCAGTATTTT. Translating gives CSVRMADTQYF.

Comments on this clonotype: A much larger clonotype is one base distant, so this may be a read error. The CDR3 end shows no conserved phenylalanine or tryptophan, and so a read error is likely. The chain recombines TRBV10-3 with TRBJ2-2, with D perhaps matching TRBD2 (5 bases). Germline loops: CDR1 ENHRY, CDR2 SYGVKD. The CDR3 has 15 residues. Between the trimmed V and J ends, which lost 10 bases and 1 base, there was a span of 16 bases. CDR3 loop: CATIRELLNTGELFS. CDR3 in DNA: TGTGCCACGATAAGGGAGTTATTGAACACCGGGGAGCTGTTTTCT.

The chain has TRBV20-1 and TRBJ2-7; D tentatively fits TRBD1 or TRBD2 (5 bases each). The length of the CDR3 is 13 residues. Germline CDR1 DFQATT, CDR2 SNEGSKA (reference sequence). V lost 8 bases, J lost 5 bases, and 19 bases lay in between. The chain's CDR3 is CSSLLGTKDEQYF. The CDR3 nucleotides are TGCAGTTCCTTACTAGGGACGAAAGACGAGCAGTACTTC.

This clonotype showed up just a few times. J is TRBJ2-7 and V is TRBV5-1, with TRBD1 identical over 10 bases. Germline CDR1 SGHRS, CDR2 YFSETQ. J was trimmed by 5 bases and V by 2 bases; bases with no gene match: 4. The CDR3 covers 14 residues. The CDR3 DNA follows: TGCGCCAGCAGCTTTTGGACAGGGGGAGACGAGCAGTACTTC. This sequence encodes CASSFWTGGDEQYF.

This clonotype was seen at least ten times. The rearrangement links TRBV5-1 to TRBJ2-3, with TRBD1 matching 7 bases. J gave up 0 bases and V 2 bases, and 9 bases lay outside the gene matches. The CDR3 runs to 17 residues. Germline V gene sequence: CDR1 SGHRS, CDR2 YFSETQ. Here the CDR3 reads CASSLNGQDLSTDTQYF. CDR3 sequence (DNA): TGCGCCAGCAGCTTAAATGGACAGGACCTTAGCACAGATACGCAGTATTTT.

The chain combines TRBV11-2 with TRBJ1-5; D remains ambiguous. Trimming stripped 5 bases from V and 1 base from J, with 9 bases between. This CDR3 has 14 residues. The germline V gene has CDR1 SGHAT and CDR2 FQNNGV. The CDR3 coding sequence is TGTGCCAGCAGCGTAACCGGGAGCAATCAGCCCCAGCATTTT. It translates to CASSVTGSNQPQHF.

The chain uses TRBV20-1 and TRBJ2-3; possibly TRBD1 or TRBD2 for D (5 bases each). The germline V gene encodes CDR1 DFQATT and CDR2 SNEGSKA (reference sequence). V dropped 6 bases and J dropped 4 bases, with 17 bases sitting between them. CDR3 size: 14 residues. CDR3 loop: CSATLGTAADTQYF. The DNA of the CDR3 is TGCAGTGCAACCCTAGGGACCGCGGCAGATACGCAGTATTTT.

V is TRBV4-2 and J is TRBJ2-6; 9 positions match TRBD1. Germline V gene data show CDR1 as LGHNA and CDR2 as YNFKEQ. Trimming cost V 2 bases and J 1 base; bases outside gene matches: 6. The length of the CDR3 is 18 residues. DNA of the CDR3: TGTGCCAGCAGCCAAAAACAGGGGGCATTGTCTGGGGCCAACGTCCTGACTTTC. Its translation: CASSQKQGALSGANVLTF.

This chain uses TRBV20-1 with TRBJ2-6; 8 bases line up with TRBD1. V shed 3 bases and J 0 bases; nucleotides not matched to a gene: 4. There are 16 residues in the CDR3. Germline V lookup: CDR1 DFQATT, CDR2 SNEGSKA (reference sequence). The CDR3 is CSARVTGGSGANVLTF. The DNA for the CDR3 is TGCAGTGCTAGGGTCACAGGGGGCTCTGGGGCCAACGTCCTGACTTTC.

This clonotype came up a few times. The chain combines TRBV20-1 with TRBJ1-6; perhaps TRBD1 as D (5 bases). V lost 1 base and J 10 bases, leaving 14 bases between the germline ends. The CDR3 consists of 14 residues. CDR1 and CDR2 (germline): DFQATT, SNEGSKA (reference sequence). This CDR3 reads CSARAGGLGSPLHF. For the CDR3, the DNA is TGCAGTGCTAGAGCGGGGGGTCTCGGATCACCCCTCCACTTT.

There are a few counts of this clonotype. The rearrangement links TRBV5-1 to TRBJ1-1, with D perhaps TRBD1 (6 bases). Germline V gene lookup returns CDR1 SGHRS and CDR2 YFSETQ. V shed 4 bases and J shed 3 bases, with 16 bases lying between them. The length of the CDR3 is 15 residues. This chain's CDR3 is CASSGVGGIDTEAFF. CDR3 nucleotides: TGCGCCAGCAGCGGAGTAGGGGGAATAGACACTGAAGCTTTCTTT.

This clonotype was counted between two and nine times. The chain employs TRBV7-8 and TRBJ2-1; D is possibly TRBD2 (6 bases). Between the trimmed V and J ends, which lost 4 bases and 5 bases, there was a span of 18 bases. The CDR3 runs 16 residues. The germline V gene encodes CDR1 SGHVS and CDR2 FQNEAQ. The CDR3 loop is CASSSLTRIGNNEQFF. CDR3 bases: TGTGCCAGCAGCTCATTGACTAGGATTGGGAACAATGAGCAGTTCTTC. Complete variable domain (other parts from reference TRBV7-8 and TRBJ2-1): GAGVSQSPRYKVAKRGQDVALRCDPISGHVSLFWYQQALGQGPEFLTYFQNEAQLDKSGLPSDRFFAERPEGSVSTLKIQRTQQEDSAVYLCASSSLTRIGNNEQFFGPGTRLTVL.

The CDR3 DNA reads as TGTGCCAGCAGTCTCGGACTAGCGGTAGATGAGCAGTTCTTC. This sequence encodes CASSLGLAVDEQFF. The genes are TRBV7-9 and TRBJ2-1; 10 bases fit TRBD2. Trimming cost V 6 bases and J 8 bases; bases outside gene matches: 7. The CDR3 has 14 residues. Looked up from germline, CDR1 is SEHNR and CDR2 is FQNEAQ (reference sequence).

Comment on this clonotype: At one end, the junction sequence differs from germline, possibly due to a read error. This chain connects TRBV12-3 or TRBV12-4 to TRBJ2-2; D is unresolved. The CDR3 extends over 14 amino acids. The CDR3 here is CASTSPAETEELFF. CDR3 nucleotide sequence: TGTGCCAGCACCTCCCCGGCGGAAACCGAGGAGCTGTTTTTT.

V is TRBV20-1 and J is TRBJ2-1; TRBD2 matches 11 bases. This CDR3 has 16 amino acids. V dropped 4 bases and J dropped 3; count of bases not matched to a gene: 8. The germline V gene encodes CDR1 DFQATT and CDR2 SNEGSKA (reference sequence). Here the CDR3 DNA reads TGCAGTGCTAACCTACTAGCGGGGGCCGACTACAATGAGCAGTTCTTC. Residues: CSANLLAGADYNEQFF.

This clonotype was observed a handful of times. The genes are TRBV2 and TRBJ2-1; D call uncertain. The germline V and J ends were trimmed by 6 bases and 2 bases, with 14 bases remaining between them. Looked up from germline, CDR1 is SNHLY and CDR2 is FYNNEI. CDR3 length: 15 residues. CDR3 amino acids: CASSSATKPYNEQFF. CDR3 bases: TGTGCCAGCAGCTCGGCTACCAAGCCCTACAATGAGCAGTTCTTC.

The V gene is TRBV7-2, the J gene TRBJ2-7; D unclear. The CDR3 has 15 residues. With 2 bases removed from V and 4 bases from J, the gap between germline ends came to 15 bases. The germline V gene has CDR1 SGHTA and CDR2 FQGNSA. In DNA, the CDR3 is TGTGCCAGCAGCTTAAGTAAGGCCGGATCTTACGAGCAGTACTTC. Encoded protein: CASSLSKAGSYEQYF.

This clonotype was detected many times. The chain's CDR3 is CASRRPGQGVTGELFF. CDR3 bases: TGTGCCAGCAGAAGACCGGGACAGGGGGTCACCGGGGAGCTGTTTTTT. The chain is built from TRBV12-3 or TRBV12-4 and TRBJ2-2; TRBD1 matches at 11 bases. J was trimmed by 4 bases and V by 6 bases; bases with no gene match: 7. The CDR3 has 16 amino acids.

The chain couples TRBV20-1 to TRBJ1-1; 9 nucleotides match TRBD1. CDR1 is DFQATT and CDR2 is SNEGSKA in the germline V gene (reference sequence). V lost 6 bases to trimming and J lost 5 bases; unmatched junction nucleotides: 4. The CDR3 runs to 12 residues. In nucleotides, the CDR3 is TGCAGTGCCCAGACAGGGGGAACTGAAGCTTTCTTT. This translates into CSAQTGGTEAFF.

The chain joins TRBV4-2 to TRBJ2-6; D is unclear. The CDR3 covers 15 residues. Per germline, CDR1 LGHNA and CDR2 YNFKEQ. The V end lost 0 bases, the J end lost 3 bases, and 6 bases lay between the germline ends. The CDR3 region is CASSQEAFGANVLTF. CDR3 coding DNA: TGTGCCAGCAGCCAAGAGGCTTTTGGGGCCAACGTCCTGACTTTC.

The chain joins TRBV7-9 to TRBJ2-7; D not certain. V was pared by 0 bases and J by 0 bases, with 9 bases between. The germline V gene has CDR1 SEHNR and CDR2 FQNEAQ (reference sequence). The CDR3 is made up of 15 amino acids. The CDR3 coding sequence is TGTGCCAGCAGCTTAGCAGGGCCCAGCTCCTACGAGCAGTACTTC. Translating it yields CASSLAGPSSYEQYF.

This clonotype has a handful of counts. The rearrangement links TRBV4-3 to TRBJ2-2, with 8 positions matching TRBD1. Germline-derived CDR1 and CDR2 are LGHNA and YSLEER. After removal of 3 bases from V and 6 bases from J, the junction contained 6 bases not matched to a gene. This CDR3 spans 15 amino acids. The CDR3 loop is CASSQGGQGSGELFF. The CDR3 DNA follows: TGCGCCAGCAGCCAGGGCGGACAGGGTTCCGGGGAGCTGTTTTTT.

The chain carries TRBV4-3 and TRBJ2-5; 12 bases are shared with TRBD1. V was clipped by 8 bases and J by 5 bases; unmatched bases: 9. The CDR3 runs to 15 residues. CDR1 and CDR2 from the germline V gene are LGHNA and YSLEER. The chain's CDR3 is CASSVGQGALETQYF. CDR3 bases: TGCGCCAGCTCGGTGGGACAGGGGGCCTTGGAGACCCAGTACTTC.

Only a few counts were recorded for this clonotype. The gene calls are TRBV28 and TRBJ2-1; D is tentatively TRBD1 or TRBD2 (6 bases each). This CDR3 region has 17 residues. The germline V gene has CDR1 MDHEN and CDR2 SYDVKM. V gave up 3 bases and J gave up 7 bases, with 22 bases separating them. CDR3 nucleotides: TGTGCCAGCAGTTTCTACCTGGTCGGGGGCGCTAGGAATGAGCAGTTCTTC. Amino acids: CASSFYLVGGARNEQFF.

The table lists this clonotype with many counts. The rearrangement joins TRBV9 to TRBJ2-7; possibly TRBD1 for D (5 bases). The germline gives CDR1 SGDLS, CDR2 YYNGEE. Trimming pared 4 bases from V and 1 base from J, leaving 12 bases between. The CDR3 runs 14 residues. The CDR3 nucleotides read TGTGCCAGCAGCTACGACAGTCCATCCTACGAGCAGTACTTC. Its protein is CASSYDSPSYEQYF.

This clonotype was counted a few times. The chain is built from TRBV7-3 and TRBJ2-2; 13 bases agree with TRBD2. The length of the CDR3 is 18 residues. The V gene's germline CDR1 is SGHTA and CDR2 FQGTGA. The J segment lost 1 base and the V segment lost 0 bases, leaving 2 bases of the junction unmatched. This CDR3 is CASSLTRLAGGNTGELFF. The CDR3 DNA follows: TGTGCCAGCAGCTTAACTCGACTAGCGGGGGGGAACACCGGGGAGCTGTTTTTT.